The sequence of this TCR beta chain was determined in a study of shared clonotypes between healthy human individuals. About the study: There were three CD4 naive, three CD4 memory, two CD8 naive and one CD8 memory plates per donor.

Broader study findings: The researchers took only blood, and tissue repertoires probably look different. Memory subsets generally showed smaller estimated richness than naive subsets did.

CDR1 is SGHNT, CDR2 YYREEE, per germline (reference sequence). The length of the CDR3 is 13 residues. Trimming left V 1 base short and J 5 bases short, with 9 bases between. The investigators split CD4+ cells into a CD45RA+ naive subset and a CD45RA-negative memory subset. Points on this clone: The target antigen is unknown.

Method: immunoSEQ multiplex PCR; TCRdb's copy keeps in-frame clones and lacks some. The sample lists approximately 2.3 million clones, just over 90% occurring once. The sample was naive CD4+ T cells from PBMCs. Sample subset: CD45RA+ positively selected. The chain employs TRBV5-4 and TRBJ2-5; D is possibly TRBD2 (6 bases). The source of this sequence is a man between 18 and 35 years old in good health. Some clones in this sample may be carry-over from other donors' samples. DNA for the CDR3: TGTGCCAGCAGCTTGCGCGGGGCGGAGACCCAGTACTTC. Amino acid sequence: CASSLRGAETQYF.